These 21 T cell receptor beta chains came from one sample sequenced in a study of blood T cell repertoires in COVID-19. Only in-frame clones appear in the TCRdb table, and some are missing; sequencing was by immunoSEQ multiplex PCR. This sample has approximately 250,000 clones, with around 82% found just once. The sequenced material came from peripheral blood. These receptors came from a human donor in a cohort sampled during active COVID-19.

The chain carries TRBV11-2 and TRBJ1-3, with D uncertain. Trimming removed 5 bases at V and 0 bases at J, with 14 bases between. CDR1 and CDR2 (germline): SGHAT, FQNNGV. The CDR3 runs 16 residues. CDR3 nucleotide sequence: TGTGCCAGCAGCGTCACGATCGGGTACTCTGGAAACACCATATATTTT. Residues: CASSVTIGYSGNTIYF.

The CDR3 here is CASSNRGSGELFF. In DNA, the CDR3 is TGTGCCAGCAGCAACAGGGGTTCCGGGGAGCTGTTTTTT. J is TRBJ2-2 and V is TRBV7-6, with TRBD1 identical over 7 bases. Looked up from germline, CDR1 is SGHVS and CDR2 is FNYEAQ. This CDR3 has 13 residues. Trimming at V came to 5 bases and at J to 6 bases, leaving 3 bases not matched to a gene.

The CDR3 protein is CASTPLGPYDREMIYEQYF. The CDR3 region has the DNA TGCGCCAGCACCCCCCTGGGCCCATACGACAGGGAAATGATCTACGAGCAGTACTTC. V and J are TRBV4-1 and TRBJ2-7; 7 nucleotides agree with TRBD1. Germline V gives CDR1 MGHRA, CDR2 YSYEKL. CDR3 length: 19 amino acids. The junction had 24 bases not matched to a gene; V was cut back by 7 bases and J by 3 bases.

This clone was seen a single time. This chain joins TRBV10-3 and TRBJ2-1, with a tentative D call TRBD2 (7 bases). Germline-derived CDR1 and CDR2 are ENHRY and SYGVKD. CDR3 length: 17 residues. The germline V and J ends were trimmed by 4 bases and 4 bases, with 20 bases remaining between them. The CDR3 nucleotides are TGTGCCATCAGTGGGGGGGGCTCGTCTACTAAGTACAATGAGCAGTTCTTC. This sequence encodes CAISGGGSSTKYNEQFF.

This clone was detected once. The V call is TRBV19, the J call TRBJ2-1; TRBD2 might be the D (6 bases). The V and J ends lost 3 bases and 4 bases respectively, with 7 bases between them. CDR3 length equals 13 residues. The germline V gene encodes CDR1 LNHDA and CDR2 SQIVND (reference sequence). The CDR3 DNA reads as TGTGCCAGTAGTATGGAGGGTTACAATGAGCAGTTCTTC. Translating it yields CASSMEGYNEQFF.

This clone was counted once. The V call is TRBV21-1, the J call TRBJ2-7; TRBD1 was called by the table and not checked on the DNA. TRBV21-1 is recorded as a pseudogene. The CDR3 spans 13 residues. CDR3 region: CASSKQGPYEQYF. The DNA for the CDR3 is TGTGCCAGCAGCAAACAGGGCCCTTACGAGCAGTACTTC.

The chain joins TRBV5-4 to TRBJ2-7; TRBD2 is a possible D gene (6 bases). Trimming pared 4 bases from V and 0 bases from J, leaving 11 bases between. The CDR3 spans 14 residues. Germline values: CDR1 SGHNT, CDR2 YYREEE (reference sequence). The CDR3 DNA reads TGTGCCAGCAGCCACCGGACTACCTCCTACGAGCAGTACTTC. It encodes CASSHRTTSYEQYF.

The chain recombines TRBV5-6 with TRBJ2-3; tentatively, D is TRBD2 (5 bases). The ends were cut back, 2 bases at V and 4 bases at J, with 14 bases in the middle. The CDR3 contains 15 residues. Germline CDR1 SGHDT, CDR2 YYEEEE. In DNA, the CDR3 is TGTGCCAGCAGCTTTCAGAAGTTGGAGGCAGATACGCAGTATTTT. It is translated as CASSFQKLEADTQYF.

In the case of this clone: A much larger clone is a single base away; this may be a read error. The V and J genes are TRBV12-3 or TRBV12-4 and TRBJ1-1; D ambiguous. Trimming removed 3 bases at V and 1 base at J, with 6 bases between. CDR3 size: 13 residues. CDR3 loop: CASSFGENTEAFF. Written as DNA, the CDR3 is TGTGCCAGCAGTTTCGGGGAGAACACTGAAGCTTTCTTT.

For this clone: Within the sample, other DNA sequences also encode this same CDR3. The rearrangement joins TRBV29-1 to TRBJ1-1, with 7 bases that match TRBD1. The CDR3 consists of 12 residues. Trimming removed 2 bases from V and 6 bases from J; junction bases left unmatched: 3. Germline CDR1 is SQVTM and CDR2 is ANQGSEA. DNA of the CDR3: TGCAGCGTTGAAAGGCAGGGGGCTGAAGCTTTCTTT. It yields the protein CSVERQGAEAFF.

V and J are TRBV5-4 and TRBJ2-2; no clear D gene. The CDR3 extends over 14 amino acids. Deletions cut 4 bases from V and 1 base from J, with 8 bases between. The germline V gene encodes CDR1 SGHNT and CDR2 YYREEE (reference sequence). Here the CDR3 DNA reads TGTGCCAGCAGCGGGCAGATGAACACCGGGGAGCTGTTTTTT. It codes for CASSGQMNTGELFF.

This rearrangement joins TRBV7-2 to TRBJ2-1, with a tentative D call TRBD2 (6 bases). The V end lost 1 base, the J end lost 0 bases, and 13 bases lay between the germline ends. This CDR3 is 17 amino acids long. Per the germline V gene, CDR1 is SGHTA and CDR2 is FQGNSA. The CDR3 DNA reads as TGTGCCAGCAGCTTAGATGGCCGGGGGATCTCCTACAATGAGCAGTTCTTC. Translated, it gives CASSLDGRGISYNEQFF.

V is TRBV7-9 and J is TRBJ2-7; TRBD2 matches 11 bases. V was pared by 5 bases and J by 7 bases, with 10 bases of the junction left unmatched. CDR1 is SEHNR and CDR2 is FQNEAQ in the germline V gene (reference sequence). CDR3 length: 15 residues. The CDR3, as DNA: TGTGCCAGCAGCCCTCCACTAGCGGGAGAGGGGGAGCAGTACTTC. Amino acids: CASSPPLAGEGEQYF.

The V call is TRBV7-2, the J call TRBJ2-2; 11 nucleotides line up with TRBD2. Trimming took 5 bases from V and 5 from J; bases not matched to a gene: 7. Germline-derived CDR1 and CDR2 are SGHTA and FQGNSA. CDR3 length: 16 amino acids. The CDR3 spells CASSLRLAGQTGELFF. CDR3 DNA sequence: TGTGCCAGCAGCCTCCGACTAGCGGGGCAGACCGGGGAGCTGTTTTTT.

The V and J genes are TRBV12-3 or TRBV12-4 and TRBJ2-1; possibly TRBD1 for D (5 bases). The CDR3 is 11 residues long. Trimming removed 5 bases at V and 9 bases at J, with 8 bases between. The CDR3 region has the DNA TGTGCCAGCAGTATAAGGGGTGAGCAGTTCTTC. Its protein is CASSIRGEQFF.

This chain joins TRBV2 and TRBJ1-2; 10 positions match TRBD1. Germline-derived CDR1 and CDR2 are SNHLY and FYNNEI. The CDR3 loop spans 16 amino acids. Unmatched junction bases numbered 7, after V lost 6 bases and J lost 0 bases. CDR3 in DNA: TGTGCCAGCAGCTGGACAGGGGGGATTGCTAACTATGGCTACACCTTC. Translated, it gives CASSWTGGIANYGYTF.

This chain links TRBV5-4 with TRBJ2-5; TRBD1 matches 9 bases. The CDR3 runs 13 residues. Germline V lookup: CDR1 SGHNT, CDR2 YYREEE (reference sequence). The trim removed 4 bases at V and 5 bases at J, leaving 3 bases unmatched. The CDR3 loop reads CASSRTGAETQYF. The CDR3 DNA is TGTGCCAGCAGCCGGACAGGGGCGGAGACCCAGTACTTC. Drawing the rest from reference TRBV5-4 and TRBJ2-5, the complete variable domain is ETGVTQSPTHLIKTRGQQVTLRCSSQSGHNTVSWYQQALGQGPQFIFQYYREEENGRGNFPPRFSGLQFPNYSSELNVNALELDDSALYLCASSRTGAETQYFGPGTRLLVL.

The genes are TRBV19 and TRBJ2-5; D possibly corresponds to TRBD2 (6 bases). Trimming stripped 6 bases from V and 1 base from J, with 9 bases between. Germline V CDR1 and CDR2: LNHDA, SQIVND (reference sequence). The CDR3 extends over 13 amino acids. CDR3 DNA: TGTGCCAGTAGGCCGCGGGGCCAAGAGACCCAGTACTTC. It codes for CASRPRGQETQYF.

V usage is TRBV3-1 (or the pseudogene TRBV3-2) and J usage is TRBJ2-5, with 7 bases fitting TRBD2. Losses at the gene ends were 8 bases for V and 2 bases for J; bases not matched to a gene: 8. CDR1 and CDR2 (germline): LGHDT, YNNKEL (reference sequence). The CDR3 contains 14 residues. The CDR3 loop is CASSARGRQETQYF. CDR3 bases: TGTGCCAGCTCGGCGCGGGGGAGACAAGAGACCCAGTACTTC.

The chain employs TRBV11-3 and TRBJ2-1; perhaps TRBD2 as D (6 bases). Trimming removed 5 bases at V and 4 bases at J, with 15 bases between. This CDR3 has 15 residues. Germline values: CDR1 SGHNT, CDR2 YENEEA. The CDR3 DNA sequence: TGTGCCAGCAGCCGAGGCGCGGGGCTTTACAATGAGCAGTTCTTC. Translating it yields CASSRGAGLYNEQFF.

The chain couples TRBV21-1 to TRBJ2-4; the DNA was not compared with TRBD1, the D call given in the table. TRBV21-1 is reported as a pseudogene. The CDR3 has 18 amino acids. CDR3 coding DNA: TGTGCCAGCAGCAAAGTCCGAAGAGCTCCAGGGGAGCCAAACATTCAGTACTTC. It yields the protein CASSKVRRAPGEPNIQYF.